Listed below are T cell receptor beta chains from one sample, sequenced in a study of OX40 agonist ivuxolimab in advanced cancers. Method: immunoSEQ multiplex PCR; TCRdb's copy keeps in-frame clones and lacks some. The sample yields approximately 23,000 clones, approximately 88% seen once. This specimen consisted of CD4+ or CD8+ T cells sorted from blood, obtained in a trial of the OX40 agonist ivuxolimab. Every receptor here comes from an adult with an advanced solid tumor such as melanoma, head and neck, liver or kidney cancer. The CDR3 runs from the conserved cysteine through the conserved F or W. D genes are given only for firm matches. Only some rows state a clone size, as once, few, many or a class for expanded clones.

cdr3_aa,cdr3_nt,j_call,d_call,v_call,clone_size
CASSFQTGPLGF,TGTGCCAGCAGCTTTCAAACAGGGCCCCTGGGTTTT,TRBJ1-5,.,TRBV7-9,.
CASSIGRGRRGTEAFF,TGTGCCAGTAGTATCGGCAGGGGTCGGCGGGGAACTGAAGCTTTCTTT,TRBJ1-1,.,TRBV19,once
CASSTGQGWGYNEQFF,TGTGCCAGCAGCACGGGACAGGGCTGGGGTTACAATGAGCAGTTCTTC,TRBJ2-1,TRBD1,TRBV5-4,.
CASSYFQGSDTQYF,TGTGCCAGTAGTTACTTCCAGGGGTCAGATACGCAGTATTTT,TRBJ2-3,.,TRBV19,.
CASTTGWGSTDTQYF,TGTGCCAGCACCACCGGGTGGGGATCCACAGATACGCAGTATTTT,TRBJ2-3,.,TRBV9,medium-sized
CASSRASGNTIYF,TGTGCCAGCAGTCGGGCCTCTGGAAACACCATATATTTT,TRBJ1-3,.,TRBV27,.
CASSPRDLSYEQYF,TGCGCCAGCAGCCCGAGGGACCTCTCCTACGAGCAGTACTTC,TRBJ2-7,.,TRBV4-3,once
CASREGSNQPQHF,TGCGCCAGCAGAGAGGGTTCCAATCAGCCCCAGCATTTT,TRBJ1-5,.,TRBV10-2,.
CASSVGDNTEAFF,TGTGCCAGCAGCGTAGGGGACAACACTGAAGCTTTCTTT,TRBJ1-1,.,TRBV9,few
CASSYSKNPSTRAQYF,TGTGCCAGCAGTTACTCGAAAAATCCGTCTACCCGGGCCCAGTACTTC,TRBJ2-5,.,TRBV6-5,.
CASSTGTGASSYGYTF,TGTGCCAGCAGCACCGGGACAGGGGCTAGCAGCTATGGCTACACCTTC,TRBJ1-2,TRBD1,TRBV7-6,.
CASSYSDSYNEQFF,TGTGCCAGCAGTTACTCGGACAGTTACAATGAGCAGTTCTTC,TRBJ2-1,.,TRBV6-5,.
CASSYGVPREQYF,TGTGCCAGCAGCTACGGGGTCCCTAGGGAGCAGTACTTC,TRBJ2-7,.,TRBV13,.
CASSQDRGFKGYTF,TGTGCCAGCAGCCAAGATCGAGGGTTTAAGGGCTACACCTTC,TRBJ1-2,.,TRBV11-1,.
CASSLEHQGWNQPQHF,TGTGCCAGCAGCTTAGAGCACCAGGGATGGAATCAGCCCCAGCATTTT,TRBJ1-5,.,TRBV7-2,.
CASSFSGRPNEQFF,TGTGCCAGCAGCTTCAGCGGGAGGCCGAATGAGCAGTTCTTC,TRBJ2-1,TRBD2,TRBV11-3,.
CASSSRDWGDNEQFF,TGTGCCAGCAGCTCCCGGGACTGGGGAGACAATGAGCAGTTCTTC,TRBJ2-1,.,TRBV11-3,.
CASSQERPSGNTDTQYF,TGCGCCAGCAGCCAAGAACGGCCTAGCGGAAACACAGATACGCAGTATTTT,TRBJ2-3,TRBD2,TRBV4-3,.
CAISAPGSGETQYF,TGTGCCATCAGTGCCCCCGGGAGTGGAGAGACCCAGTACTTC,TRBJ2-5,.,TRBV10-3,.
CASTEGPGTGANEQFF,TGTGCCAGCACCGAGGGGCCCGGGACAGGGGCCAATGAGCAGTTCTTC,TRBJ2-1,TRBD1,TRBV27,.
CSVEAGATEAFF,TGCAGCGTTGAAGCAGGGGCCACTGAAGCTTTCTTT,TRBJ1-1,.,TRBV29-1,few
CSVWAGRNGYTF,TGCAGCGTGTGGGCAGGGAGGAATGGCTACACCTTC,TRBJ1-2,.,TRBV29-1,.
CASSPSGFRTDTQYF,TGCGCCAGCAGCCCTAGCGGGTTCCGCACAGATACGCAGTATTTT,TRBJ2-3,TRBD2,TRBV4-1,.
CASSVAQGGTGELFF,TGTGCCAGCAGCGTAGCCCAGGGGGGCACCGGGGAGCTGTTTTTT,TRBJ2-2,.,TRBV9,.
CASSPRGWETQYF,TGTGCCAGCAGCCCCAGGGGGTGGGAGACCCAGTACTTC,TRBJ2-5,TRBD1,TRBV7-2,.
CASSFKGRGTDTQYF,TGTGCCAGCAGCTTCAAAGGAAGGGGCACAGATACGCAGTATTTT,TRBJ2-3,.,TRBV7-2,.
CASSVARGSTDTQYF,TGTGCCAGCAGCGTAGCCAGAGGTAGCACAGATACGCAGTATTTT,TRBJ2-3,.,TRBV9,.
CSVEDRGGSYEQYF,TGCAGCGTTGAAGACAGGGGGGGCTCCTACGAGCAGTACTTC,TRBJ2-7,.,TRBV29-1,.
CASSPGTGDEKLFF,TGTGCCAGCAGCCCGGGGACAGGGGATGAAAAACTGTTTTTT,TRBJ1-4,TRBD1,TRBV7-9,.
CASSQRDRDTDTQYF,TGCGCCAGCAGCCAACGGGACAGGGACACAGATACGCAGTATTTT,TRBJ2-3,TRBD1,TRBV4-1,.
CASSLVPLEQYF,TGTGCCAGCAGCTTAGTGCCCCTCGAGCAGTACTTC,TRBJ2-7,.,TRBV7-6,few
CASSYSEGTGTEAFF,TGTGCCAGCAGTTACTCGGAGGGAACGGGAACTGAAGCTTTCTTT,TRBJ1-1,.,TRBV6-6,.
CAGRGGAYNEQFF,TGTGCCGGTAGGGGGGGAGCCTACAATGAGCAGTTCTTC,TRBJ2-1,.,TRBV7-2,.
CSVGGDFRGDTDTQYF,TGCAGCGTTGGAGGGGACTTCCGGGGGGACACAGATACGCAGTATTTT,TRBJ2-3,TRBD2,TRBV29-1,.
CASSLKAGAEITDTQYF,TGTGCCAGCAGCTTAAAAGCGGGGGCCGAAATCACAGATACGCAGTATTTT,TRBJ2-3,TRBD2,TRBV7-3,.
CASSFAGEQFF,TGTGCCAGCAGCTTTGCGGGTGAGCAGTTCTTC,TRBJ2-1,.,TRBV7-2,.
CASSVVRGGGEAFF,TGTGCCAGCAGCGTAGTAAGGGGGGGAGGTGAAGCTTTCTTT,TRBJ1-1,.,TRBV9,.
CASSLGQGAWETQYF,TGTGCCAGCAGCTTAGGTCAGGGGGCCTGGGAGACCCAGTACTTC,TRBJ2-5,TRBD1,TRBV7-8,.
CASSLWDKDTDTQYF,TGTGCCAGCAGCCTGTGGGACAAGGACACAGATACGCAGTATTTT,TRBJ2-3,.,TRBV7-9,.
CASSLWSGRTYEQYF,TGTGCCAGCAGCTTGTGGTCAGGCCGAACCTACGAGCAGTACTTC,TRBJ2-7,.,TRBV5-5,.
CASSQDAGYEQYF,TGCGCCAGCAGCCAAGACGCGGGATACGAGCAGTACTTC,TRBJ2-7,.,TRBV4-1,.
CASTYFPGPDSGANVLTF,TGTGCCAGCACCTATTTCCCGGGACCGGACTCTGGGGCCAACGTCCTGACTTTC,TRBJ2-6,.,TRBV7-9,.
CASSQVWAYEQYF,TGCGCCAGCAGCCAAGTCTGGGCCTACGAGCAGTACTTC,TRBJ2-7,.,TRBV4-1,.
CASSTPGASYEQYF,TGTGCCAGTAGTACTCCGGGAGCCTCCTACGAGCAGTACTTC,TRBJ2-7,.,TRBV19,.
CASSLGTVFTSTDTQYF,TGTGCCAGCAGCTTGGGGACAGTTTTTACTAGCACAGATACGCAGTATTTT,TRBJ2-3,TRBD1,TRBV7-8,.
CASTTTGLGTEAFF,TGTGCCAGCACCACCACGGGGTTGGGCACTGAAGCTTTCTTT,TRBJ1-1,.,TRBV27,.
CASSPGTGWEKLFF,TGTGCCAGCAGTCCCGGGACAGGCTGGGAAAAACTGTTTTTT,TRBJ1-4,TRBD1,TRBV27,.
CASSPGDAVAKNIQYF,TGTGCCAGCAGCCCAGGGGACGCTGTAGCCAAAAACATTCAGTACTTC,TRBJ2-4,.,TRBV7-9,.
CASSSHFPLAFDTQYF,TGTGCCAGCAGCTCCCATTTCCCCTTAGCATTCGATACGCAGTATTTT,TRBJ2-3,.,TRBV11-2,few
CASSPGLGTGELFF,TGTGCCAGCAGCCCGGGGTTGGGGACCGGGGAGCTGTTTTTT,TRBJ2-2,.,TRBV6-5,.